This is a list of T cell receptor beta chains from one sample in a study of T cells after yellow fever vaccination. TCRdb re-called the 5' RACE reads through MiXCR, storing one row per CDR3 protein. The data show 620,000 or so distinct CDR3 sequences, about 12% seen once. This specimen consisted of PBMCs, obtained on the day of the yellow fever booster vaccination. The receptors were gathered from a man in his thirties or forties who received the YFV17D yellow fever vaccine. Both conserved end residues are part of each CDR3. The D gene is left open where the match is weak.

d_call: TRBD2; v_call: TRBV20-1; cdr3_aa: CSARVLARGRLTDTQYF
d_call: NA; v_call: TRBV7-2; cdr3_aa: CASSIRTAEKLFF
d_call: NA; v_call: TRBV2; cdr3_aa: CASTRGSNEQFF
d_call: NA; v_call: TRBV7-6; cdr3_aa: CASSLGTLGEKLFF
d_call: TRBD2; v_call: TRBV25-1; cdr3_aa: CASRSPGGPYNEQFF
d_call: TRBD2; v_call: TRBV6-2/TRBV6-3; cdr3_aa: CASTQLAGGVEQFF
d_call: TRBD1; v_call: TRBV7-2; cdr3_aa: CASSPWDSPNTEAFF
d_call: NA; v_call: TRBV5-1; cdr3_aa: CASSFFQGLEQYF
d_call: TRBD1; v_call: TRBV19; cdr3_aa: CASSIGQGRIGNTEAFF
d_call: NA; v_call: TRBV4-3; cdr3_aa: CASSQESGAPYNEQFF
d_call: TRBD2; v_call: TRBV28; cdr3_aa: CASIKGTSETQYF
d_call: TRBD2; v_call: TRBV10-2; cdr3_aa: CASSFTGTSKSYNEQFF
d_call: NA; v_call: TRBV5-1; cdr3_aa: CASSLGRTPSGYTF
d_call: NA; v_call: TRBV24-1; cdr3_aa: CATSDLEPGGAKETQYF
d_call: NA; v_call: TRBV20-1; cdr3_aa: CSATDWPFYEQYF
d_call: TRBD2; v_call: TRBV27; cdr3_aa: CASSLKGGGGNRNTGELFF
d_call: NA; v_call: TRBV6-5; cdr3_aa: CASSSPGGNQPQHF
d_call: NA; v_call: TRBV27; cdr3_aa: CASRYQGTVGSGELFF
d_call: NA; v_call: TRBV12-3/TRBV12-4; cdr3_aa: CASNGPPGVGAGELFF
d_call: TRBD2; v_call: TRBV6-2/TRBV6-3; cdr3_aa: CASSYAASGRYYNEQFF
d_call: NA; v_call: TRBV19; cdr3_aa: CASSILQFGTEAFF
d_call: TRBD2; v_call: TRBV7-2; cdr3_aa: CASSNYLAGTETQYF
d_call: NA; v_call: TRBV12-3/TRBV12-4; cdr3_aa: CASSSTARTYNEQFF
d_call: NA; v_call: TRBV15; cdr3_aa: CATSRDWVIGTDTQYF
d_call: NA; v_call: TRBV5-1; cdr3_aa: CASAIRNEGSEAFF
d_call: NA; v_call: TRBV20-1; cdr3_aa: CSALLPGPFIYEQYF
d_call: NA; v_call: TRBV14; cdr3_aa: CASSQASGANTGELFF